A selection of T cell receptor beta chains follows, all from one sample in a study of long-term antiretroviral therapy in people with HIV. Assay: immunoSEQ multiplex PCR; the TCRdb copy retains only in-frame clones and omits some. The table includes around 4,800 clones, 70% to 90% detected once. The specimen comprised unsorted PBMCs, sampled 1.3 years after starting antiretroviral therapy. These receptors all come from a woman in her fifties or sixties with HIV. CDR3s include the opening cysteine and the closing phenylalanine or tryptophan. D genes are given only for firm matches. Not every row has a clone size; where given, it reads once, few, many or a size class.

d_gene	v_gene	j_gene	abundance	CDR3nt	CDR3aa
NA	TRBV18	TRBJ2-7	NA	TGTGCCAGCTCACCACCTGACAGACCCTACGAGCAGTACTTC	CASSPPDRPYEQYF
TRBD1	TRBV10-3	TRBJ1-2	NA	TGTGCCATCTCAGGGGGCTCGGGGGGCTACACCTTC	CAISGGSGGYTF
NA	TRBV5-1	TRBJ2-5	NA	TGCGCCAGCAGCTTGGGGGGGGGCCTGGAGACCCAGTACTTC	CASSLGGGLETQYF
NA	TRBV2	TRBJ2-2	NA	TGTGCCAGCAGTGAGACTCCTTCCGGGGAGCTGTTTTTT	CASSETPSGELFF
TRBD1	TRBV7-8	TRBJ1-6	NA	TGTGCCAGCAGCTTAGAGGGACAGGCACTCTCCTATAATTCACCCCTCCACTTT	CASSLEGQALSYNSPLHF
NA	TRBV7-3	TRBJ2-6	NA	TGTGCCAGCAGCGGGCGGACCAACGTCCTGACTTTC	CASSGRTNVLTF
NA	TRBV28	TRBJ1-2	once	TGTGCCAGCTCGGAAGAAGGGAGAGTTTATGGCTACACCTTC	CASSEEGRVYGYTF
NA	TRBV4-2	TRBJ2-2	few	TGTGCCAGCAGCCAAGGATTAAACGGGGAGCTGTTTTTT	CASSQGLNGELFF
NA	TRBV15	TRBJ2-2	once	TGTGCCACCAGCAGAGACGGGAACACCGGGGAGCTGTTTTTT	CATSRDGNTGELFF
NA	TRBV19	TRBJ2-2	NA	TGTGCCAGTACTCCTGGGTCCACCGGGGAGCTGTTTTTT	CASTPGSTGELFF
TRBD2	TRBV7-3	TRBJ2-3	NA	TGTGCCAGCAGCTTATATGGGGGGGGGACCCTCACAGATACGCAGTATTTT	CASSLYGGGTLTDTQYF
NA	TRBV29-1	TRBJ1-6	NA	TGCTCGGCCGGGGACACCAATTCACCCCTCCACTTT	CSAGDTNSPLHF
NA	TRBV5-5	TRBJ2-7	NA	TGTGCCAGCAGCTTGGTCGGTGGGGGCAAGAGGTCATCGACGTCCGAGCAGTACTTC	CASSLVGGGKRSSTSEQYF
NA	TRBV21-1	TRBJ1-3	NA	TGTGCCAGCAGCCCCCTGGGGGGCTCTGGAAACACCATATATTTT	CASSPLGGSGNTIYF
NA	TRBV27	TRBJ2-7	NA	TGTGCCAGCAGTTTATCTCAGGGATACGAGCAGTACTTC	CASSLSQGYEQYF
TRBD2	TRBV7-9	TRBJ2-3	NA	TGTGCCAGCAGCTCAAGTAGCGGGGGGGGCACAGATACGCAGTATTTT	CASSSSSGGGTDTQYF